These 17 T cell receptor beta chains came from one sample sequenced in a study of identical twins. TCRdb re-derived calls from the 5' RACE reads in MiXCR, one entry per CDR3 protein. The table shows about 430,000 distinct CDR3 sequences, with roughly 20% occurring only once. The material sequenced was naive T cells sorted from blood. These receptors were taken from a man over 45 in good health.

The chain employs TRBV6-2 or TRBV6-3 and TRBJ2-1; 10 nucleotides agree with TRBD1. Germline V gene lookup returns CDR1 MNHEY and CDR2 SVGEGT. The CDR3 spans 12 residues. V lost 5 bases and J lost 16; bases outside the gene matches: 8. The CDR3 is CASSNPGQGYFF. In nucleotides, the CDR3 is TGTGCCAGCAGTAACCCGGGACAGGGGTACTTCTTC.

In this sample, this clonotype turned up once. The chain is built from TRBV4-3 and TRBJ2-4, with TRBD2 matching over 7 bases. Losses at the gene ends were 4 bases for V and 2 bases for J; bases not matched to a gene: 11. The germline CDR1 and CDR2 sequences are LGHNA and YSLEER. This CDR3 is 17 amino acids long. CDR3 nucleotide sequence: TGCGCCAGCAGCCCGAAGGTAGCGGGTTCATCCAAAAACATTCAGTACTTC. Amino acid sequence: CASSPKVAGSSKNIQYF.

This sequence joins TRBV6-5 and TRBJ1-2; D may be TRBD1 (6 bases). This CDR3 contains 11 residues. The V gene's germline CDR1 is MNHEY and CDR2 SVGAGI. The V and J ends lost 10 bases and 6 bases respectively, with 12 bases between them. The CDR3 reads CAIQGTDGYTF. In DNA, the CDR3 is TGTGCCATCCAGGGGACCGATGGCTACACCTTC.

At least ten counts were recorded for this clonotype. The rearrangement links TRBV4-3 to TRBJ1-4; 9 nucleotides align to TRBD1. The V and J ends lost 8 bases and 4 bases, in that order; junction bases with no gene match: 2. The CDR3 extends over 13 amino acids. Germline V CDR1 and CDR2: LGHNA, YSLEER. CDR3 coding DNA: TGCGCCAGCGCGGACAGGGGTAATGAAAAACTGTTTTTT. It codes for CASADRGNEKLFF.

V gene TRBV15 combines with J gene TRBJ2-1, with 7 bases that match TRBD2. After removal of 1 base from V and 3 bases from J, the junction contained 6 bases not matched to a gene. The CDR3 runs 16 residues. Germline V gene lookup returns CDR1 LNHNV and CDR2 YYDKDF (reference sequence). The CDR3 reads CATSRGDSGLYNEQFF. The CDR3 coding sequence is TGTGCCACCAGCAGAGGCGATAGCGGGCTCTACAATGAGCAGTTCTTC.

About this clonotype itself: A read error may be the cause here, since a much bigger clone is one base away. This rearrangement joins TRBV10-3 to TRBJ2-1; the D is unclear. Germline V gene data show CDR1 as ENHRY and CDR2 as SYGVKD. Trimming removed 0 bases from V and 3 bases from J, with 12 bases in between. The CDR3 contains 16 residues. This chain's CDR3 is CAISESWLEYYNEQFF. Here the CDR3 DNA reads TGTGCCATCAGTGAGTCGTGGCTGGAGTACTACAATGAGCAGTTCTTC.

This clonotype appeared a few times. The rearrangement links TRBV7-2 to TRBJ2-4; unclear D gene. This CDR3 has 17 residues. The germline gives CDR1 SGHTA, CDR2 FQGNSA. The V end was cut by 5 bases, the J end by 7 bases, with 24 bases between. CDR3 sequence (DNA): TGTGCCAGCAGCCCGGGCCGGGTCTCTAACACACCTAACATTCAGTACTTC. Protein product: CASSPGRVSNTPNIQYF. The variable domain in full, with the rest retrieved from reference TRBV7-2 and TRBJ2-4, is GAGVSQSPSNKVTEKGKDVELRCDPISGHTALYWYRQSLGQGLEFLIYFQGNSAPDKSGLPSDRFSAERTGGSVSTLTIQRTQQEDSAVYLCASSPGRVSNTPNIQYFGAGTRLSVL.

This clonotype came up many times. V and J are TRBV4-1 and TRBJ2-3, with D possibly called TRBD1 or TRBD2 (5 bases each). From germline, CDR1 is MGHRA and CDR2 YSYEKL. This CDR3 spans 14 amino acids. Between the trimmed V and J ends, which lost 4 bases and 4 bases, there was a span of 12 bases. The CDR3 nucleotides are TGCGCCAGCAGCCCCAGGGAGAGTGCAGATACGCAGTATTTT. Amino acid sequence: CASSPRESADTQYF.

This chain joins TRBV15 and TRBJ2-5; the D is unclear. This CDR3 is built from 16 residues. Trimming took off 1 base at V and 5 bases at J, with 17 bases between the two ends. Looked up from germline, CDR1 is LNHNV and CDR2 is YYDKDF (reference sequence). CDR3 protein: CATSRGNKARLETQYF. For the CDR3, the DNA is TGTGCCACCAGCAGAGGGAACAAAGCCAGGCTGGAGACCCAGTACTTC.

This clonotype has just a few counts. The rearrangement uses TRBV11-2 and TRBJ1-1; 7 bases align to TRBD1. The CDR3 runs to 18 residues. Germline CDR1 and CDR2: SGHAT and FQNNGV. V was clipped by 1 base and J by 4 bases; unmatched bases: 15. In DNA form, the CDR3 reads TGTGCCAGCAGCTTAGTTGCCCGTTTGAACAGGGGAGGCACTGAAGCTTTCTTT. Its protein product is CASSLVARLNRGGTEAFF.

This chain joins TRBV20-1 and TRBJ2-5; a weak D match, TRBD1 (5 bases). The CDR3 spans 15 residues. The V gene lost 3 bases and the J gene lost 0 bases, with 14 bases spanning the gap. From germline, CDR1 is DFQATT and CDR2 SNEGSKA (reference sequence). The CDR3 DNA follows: TGCAGTGCTAGCGAGGACACTGCCTACCAAGAGACCCAGTACTTC. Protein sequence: CSASEDTAYQETQYF.

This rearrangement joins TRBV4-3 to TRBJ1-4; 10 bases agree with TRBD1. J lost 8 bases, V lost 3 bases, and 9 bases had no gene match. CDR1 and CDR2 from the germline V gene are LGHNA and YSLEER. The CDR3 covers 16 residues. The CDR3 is CASSHSDRGLKEKLFF. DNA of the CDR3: TGCGCCAGCAGCCATTCCGACAGGGGGCTGAAAGAAAAACTGTTTTTT.

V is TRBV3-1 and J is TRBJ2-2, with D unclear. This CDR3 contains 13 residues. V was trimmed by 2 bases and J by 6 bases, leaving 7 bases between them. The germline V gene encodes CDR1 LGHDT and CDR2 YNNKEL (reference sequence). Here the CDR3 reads CASSQTGPGELFF. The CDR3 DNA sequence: TGTGCCAGCAGCCAAACCGGTCCCGGGGAGCTGTTTTTT.

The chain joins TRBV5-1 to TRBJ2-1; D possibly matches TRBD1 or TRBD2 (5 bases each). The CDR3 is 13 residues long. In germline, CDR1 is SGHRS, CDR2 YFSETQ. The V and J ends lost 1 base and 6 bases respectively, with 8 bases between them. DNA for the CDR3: TGCGCCAGCAGCTTGAATGGGGGCAATGAGCAGTTCTTC. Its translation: CASSLNGGNEQFF.

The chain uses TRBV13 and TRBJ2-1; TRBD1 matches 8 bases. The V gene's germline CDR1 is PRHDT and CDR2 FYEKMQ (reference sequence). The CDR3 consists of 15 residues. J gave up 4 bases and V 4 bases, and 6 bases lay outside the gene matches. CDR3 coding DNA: TGTGCCAGCAGCTATGGGACAGGAAGATACAATGAGCAGTTCTTC. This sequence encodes CASSYGTGRYNEQFF.

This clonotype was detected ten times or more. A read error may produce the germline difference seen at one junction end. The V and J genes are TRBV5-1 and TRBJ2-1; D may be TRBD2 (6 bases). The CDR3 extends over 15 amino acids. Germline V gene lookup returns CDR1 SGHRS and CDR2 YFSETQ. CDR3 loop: CASSLGGSSYNEQFF. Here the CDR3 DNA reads TGTGCCAGCAGCTTGGGGGGTAGCTCCTACAATGAGCAGTTCTTC.

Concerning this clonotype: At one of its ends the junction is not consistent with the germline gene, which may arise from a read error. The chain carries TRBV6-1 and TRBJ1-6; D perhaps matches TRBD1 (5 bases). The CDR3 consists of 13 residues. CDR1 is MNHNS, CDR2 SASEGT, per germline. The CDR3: CASSPNGGRRSSF. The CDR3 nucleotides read TGTGCCAGCAGTCCCAATGGGGGACGGCGCTCCTCCTTT.